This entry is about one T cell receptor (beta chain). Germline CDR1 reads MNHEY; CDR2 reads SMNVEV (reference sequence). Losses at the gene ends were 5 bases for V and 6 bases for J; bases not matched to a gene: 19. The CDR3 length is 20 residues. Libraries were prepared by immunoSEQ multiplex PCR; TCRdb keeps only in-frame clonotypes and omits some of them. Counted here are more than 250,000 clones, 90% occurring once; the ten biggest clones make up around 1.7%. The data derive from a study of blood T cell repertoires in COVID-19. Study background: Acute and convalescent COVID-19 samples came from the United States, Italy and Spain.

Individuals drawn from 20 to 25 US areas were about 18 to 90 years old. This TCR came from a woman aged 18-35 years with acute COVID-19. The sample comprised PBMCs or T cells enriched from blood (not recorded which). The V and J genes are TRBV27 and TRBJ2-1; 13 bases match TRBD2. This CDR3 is CASSGVPTSGRGESGNEQFF. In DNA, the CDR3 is TGTGCCAGCAGTGGGGTCCCCACTAGCGGGAGGGGAGAATCAGGCAATGAGCAGTTCTTC.